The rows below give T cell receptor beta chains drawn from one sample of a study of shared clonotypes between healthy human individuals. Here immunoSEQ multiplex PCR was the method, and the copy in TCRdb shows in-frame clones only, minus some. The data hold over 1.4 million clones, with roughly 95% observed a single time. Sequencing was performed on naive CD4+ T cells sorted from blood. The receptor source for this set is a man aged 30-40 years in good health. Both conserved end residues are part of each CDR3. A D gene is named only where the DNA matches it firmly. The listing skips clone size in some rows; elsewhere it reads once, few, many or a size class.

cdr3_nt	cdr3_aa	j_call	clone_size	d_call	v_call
TGTGCCAGCAGTGAATCAGGACTCTACTATGGCTACACCTTC	CASSESGLYYGYTF	TRBJ1-2	-	-	TRBV6-1
TGTGCCACTACCAGGCGTCTCCAAACAGATACGCAGTATTTT	CATTRRLQTDTQYF	TRBJ2-3	-	-	TRBV28
TGTGCCAGCAGCCAGCGATCGGACAGGAGCACTGAAGCTTTCTTT	CASSQRSDRSTEAFF	TRBJ1-1	-	TRBD1	TRBV7-3
TGTGCCAGCATCAATAAGGCTAGCGGGGTCTACGAGCAGTACTTC	CASINKASGVYEQYF	TRBJ2-7	-	TRBD2	TRBV11-2
TGTGCCAGCAGCTTTTGGACCTACACCGGGGAGCTGTTTTTT	CASSFWTYTGELFF	TRBJ2-2	-	-	TRBV5-5
TGCGCCAGCAGCCCAGGACAGGGGCTTGGAAACACCATATATTTT	CASSPGQGLGNTIYF	TRBJ1-3	-	TRBD1	TRBV5-1
TGTGCCTGGAGTGGGTCCAGCGGGAGAAAAGGAGATGAGCAGTTCTTC	CAWSGSSGRKGDEQFF	TRBJ2-1	once	TRBD2	TRBV30
TGTGCCAGCAGACGGACATCCTTCGGGTTCTACGAGCAGTACTTC	CASRRTSFGFYEQYF	TRBJ2-7	-	-	TRBV11-2
TGTGCCAGCAGCCAACTCGGACAATTCTCTGGAAACACCATATATTTT	CASSQLGQFSGNTIYF	TRBJ1-3	-	-	TRBV7-6
TGTGCCAGCAGCGTAGAACTACTTGGGGCCAACGTCCTGACTTTC	CASSVELLGANVLTF	TRBJ2-6	-	-	TRBV9
TGTGCCAGCAGTTTGGGCAGGGGGCGGACCGGGGAGCTGTTTTTT	CASSLGRGRTGELFF	TRBJ2-2	once	TRBD1	TRBV27
TGTGCCAGCAGCTTGGTTAGCGGGTTAAATGAGCAGTTCTTC	CASSLVSGLNEQFF	TRBJ2-1	-	TRBD2	TRBV5-4